This T cell receptor beta chain was documented in a study of blood T cell repertoires in COVID-19. In the study overall: The United States, Italy and Spain supplied acute and convalescent COVID-19 samples. The analysed material was cDNA or gDNA that came from T cells, B-cell-depleted T cells, or PBMCs.

Original processing methods: Estimates of nucleated cell counts were drawn from the amplification of reference gene primers. The protocol was immunoSEQ multiplex PCR, while the TCRdb copy is restricted to in-frame clones and leaves out a portion. Clonal size and the V and J genes are those of that table, whereas D and trimming came from the DNA. The profile covers 400,000 to 550,000 clones, with about 89% appearing a single time and over 4% taken by the ten largest. This clone came up once. Germline V lookup: CDR1 LGHDT, CDR2 YNNKEL (reference sequence). The V gene end was trimmed by 4 bases and the J gene end by 0 bases; junction bases not matched to a gene: 6. The CDR3 is 16 amino acids.

Sequencing used peripheral blood. The origin of this receptor is a woman aged 25-40 years with acute or convalescent COVID-19. The J gene is TRBJ2-4, the V gene TRBV3-1 (or the pseudogene TRBV3-2); 7 nucleotides align to TRBD1. CDR3 nucleotide sequence: TGTGCCAGCAGCCGAGAACAGGGGCTAGCCAAAAACATTCAGTACTTC. It codes for CASSREQGLAKNIQYF.